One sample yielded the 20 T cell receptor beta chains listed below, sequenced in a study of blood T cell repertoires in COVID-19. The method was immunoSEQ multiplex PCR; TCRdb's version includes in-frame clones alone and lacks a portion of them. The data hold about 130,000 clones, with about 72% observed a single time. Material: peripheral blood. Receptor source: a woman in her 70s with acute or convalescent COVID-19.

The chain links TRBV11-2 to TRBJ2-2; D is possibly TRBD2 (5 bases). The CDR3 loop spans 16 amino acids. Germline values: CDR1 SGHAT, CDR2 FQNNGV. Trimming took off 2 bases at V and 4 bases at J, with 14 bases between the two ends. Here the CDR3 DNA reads TGTGCCAGCAGCTTAAAAGCGGCTACCCTCACCGGGGAGCTGTTTTTT. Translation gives CASSLKAATLTGELFF. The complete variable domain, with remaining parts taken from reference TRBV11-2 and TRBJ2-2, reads EAGVAQSPRYKIIEKRQSVAFWCNPISGHATLYWYQQILGQGPKLLIQFQNNGVVDDSQLPKDRFSAERLKGVDSTLKIQPAKLEDSAVYLCASSLKAATLTGELFFGEGSRLTVL.

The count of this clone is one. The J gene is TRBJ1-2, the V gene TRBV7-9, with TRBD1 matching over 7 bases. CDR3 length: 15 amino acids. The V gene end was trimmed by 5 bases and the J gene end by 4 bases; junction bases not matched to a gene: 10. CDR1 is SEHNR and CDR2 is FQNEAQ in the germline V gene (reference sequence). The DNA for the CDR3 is TGTGCCAGCAGCCCTAGACAGGGAAGATTCTATGGCTACACCTTC. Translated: CASSPRQGRFYGYTF.

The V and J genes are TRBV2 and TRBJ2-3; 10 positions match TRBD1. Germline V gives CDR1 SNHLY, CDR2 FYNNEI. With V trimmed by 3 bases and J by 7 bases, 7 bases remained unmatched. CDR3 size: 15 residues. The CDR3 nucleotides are TGTGCCAGCAGTGACAGTGACAGGGGGCAAAATACGCAGTATTTT. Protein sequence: CASSDSDRGQNTQYF. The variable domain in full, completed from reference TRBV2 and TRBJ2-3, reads EPEVTQTPSHQVTQMGQEVILRCVPISNHLYFYWYRQILGQKVEFLVSFYNNEISEKSEIFDDQFSVERPDGSNFTLKIRSTKLEDSAMYFCASSDSDRGQNTQYFGPGTRLTVL.

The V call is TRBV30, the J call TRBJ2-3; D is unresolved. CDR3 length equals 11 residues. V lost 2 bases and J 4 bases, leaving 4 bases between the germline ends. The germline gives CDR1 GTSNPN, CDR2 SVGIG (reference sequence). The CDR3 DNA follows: TGTGCCTGGAGTTATGCAGATACGCAGTATTTT. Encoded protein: CAWSYADTQYF.

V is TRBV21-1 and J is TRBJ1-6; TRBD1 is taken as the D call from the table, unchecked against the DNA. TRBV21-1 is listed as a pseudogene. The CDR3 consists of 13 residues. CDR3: CATRQETNSPLHF. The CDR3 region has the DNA TGTGCCACCAGACAGGAGACTAATTCACCCCTCCACTTT.

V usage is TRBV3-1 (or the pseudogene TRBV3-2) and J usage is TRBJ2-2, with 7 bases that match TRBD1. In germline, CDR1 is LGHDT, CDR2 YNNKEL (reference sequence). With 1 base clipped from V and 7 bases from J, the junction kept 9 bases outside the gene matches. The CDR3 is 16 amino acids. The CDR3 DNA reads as TGTGCCAGCAGCCAAGCCCGACAGGGTGTGAACGGGGAGCTGTTTTTT. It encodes CASSQARQGVNGELFF.

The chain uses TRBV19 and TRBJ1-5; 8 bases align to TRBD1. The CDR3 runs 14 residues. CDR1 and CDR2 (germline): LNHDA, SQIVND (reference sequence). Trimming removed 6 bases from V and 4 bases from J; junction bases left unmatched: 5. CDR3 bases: TGTGCCAGTAGCCACGGACAGGGTAATCAGCCCCAGCATTTT. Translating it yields CASSHGQGNQPQHF. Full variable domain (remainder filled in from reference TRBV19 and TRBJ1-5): DGGITQSPKYLFRKEGQNVTLSCEQNLNHDAMYWYRQDPGQGLRLIYYSQIVNDFQKGDIAEGYSVSREKKESFPLTVTSAQKNPTAFYLCASSHGQGNQPQHFGDGTRLSIL.

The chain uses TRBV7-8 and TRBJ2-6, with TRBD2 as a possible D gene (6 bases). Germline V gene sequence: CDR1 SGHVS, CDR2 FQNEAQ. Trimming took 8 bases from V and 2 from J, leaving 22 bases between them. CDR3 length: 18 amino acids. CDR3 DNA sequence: TGTGCCAGCTGCCGACGTCCGGGAGAGTCCCCTGGGGCCAACGTCCTGACTTTC. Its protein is CASCRRPGESPGANVLTF.

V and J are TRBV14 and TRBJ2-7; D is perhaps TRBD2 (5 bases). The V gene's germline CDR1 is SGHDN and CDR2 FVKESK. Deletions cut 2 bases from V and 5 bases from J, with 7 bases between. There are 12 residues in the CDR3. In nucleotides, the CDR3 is TGTGCCAGCAGCCAATACGGGAACGAGCAGTACTTC. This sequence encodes CASSQYGNEQYF.

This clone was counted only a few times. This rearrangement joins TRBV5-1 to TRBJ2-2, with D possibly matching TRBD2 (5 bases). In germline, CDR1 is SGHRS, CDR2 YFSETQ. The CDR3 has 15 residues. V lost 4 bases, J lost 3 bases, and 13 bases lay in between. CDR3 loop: CASSASLGHTGELFF. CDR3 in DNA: TGCGCCAGCAGCGCTAGCCTAGGCCACACCGGGGAGCTGTTTTTT.

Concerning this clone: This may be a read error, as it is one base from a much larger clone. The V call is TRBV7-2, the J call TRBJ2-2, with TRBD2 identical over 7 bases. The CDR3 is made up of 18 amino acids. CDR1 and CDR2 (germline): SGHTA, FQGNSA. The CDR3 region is CASSPEGLAARNAGELFF. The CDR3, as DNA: TGTGCCAGCAGCCCCGAGGGGCTAGCGGCGAGGAACGCCGGGGAGCTGTTTTTT. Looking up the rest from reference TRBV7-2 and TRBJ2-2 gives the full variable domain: GAGVSQSPSNKVTEKGKDVELRCDPISGHTALYWYRQSLGQGLEFLIYFQGNSAPDKSGLPSDRFSAERTGGSVSTLTIQRTQQEDSAVYLCASSPEGLAARNAGELFFGEGSRLTVL.

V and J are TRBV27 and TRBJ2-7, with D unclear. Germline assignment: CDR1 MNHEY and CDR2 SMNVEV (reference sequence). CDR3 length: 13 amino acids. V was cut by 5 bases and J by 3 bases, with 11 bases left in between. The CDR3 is CASSLGRNYEQYF. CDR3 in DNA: TGTGCCAGCAGTCTGGGCAGGAACTACGAGCAGTACTTC.

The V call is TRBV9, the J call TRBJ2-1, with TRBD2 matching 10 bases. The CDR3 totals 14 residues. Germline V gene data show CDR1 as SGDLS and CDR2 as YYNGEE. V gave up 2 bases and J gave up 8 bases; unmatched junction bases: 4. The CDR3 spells CASSVTSGNYEQFF. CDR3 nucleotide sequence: TGTGCCAGCAGCGTTACTAGCGGGAACTATGAGCAGTTCTTC.

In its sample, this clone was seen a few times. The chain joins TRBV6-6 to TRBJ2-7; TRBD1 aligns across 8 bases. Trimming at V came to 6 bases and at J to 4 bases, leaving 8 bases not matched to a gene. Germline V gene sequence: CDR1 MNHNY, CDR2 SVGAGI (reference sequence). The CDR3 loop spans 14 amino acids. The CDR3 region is CASRLIGTGYEQYF. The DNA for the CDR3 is TGTGCCAGCAGGCTAATCGGGACAGGTTACGAGCAGTACTTC.

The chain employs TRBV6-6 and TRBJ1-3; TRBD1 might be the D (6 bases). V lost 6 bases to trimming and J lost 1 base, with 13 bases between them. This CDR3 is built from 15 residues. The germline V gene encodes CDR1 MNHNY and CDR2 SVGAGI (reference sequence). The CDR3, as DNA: TGTGCCAGCAGCTCCGGGACATTTTCTGGAAACACCATATATTTT. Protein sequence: CASSSGTFSGNTIYF.

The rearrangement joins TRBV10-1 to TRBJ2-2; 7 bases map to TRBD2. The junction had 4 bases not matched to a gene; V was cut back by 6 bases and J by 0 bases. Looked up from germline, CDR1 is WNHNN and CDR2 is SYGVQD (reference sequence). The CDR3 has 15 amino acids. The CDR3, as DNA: TGCGCCAGCAGCGCGGGAGTAGCGAACACCGGGGAGCTGTTTTTT. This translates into CASSAGVANTGELFF.

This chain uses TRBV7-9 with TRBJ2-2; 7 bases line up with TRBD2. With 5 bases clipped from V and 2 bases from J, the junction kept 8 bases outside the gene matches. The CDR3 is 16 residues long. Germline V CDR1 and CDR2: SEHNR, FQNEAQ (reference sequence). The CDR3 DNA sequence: TGTGCCAGCAGCCCGCAGACTAGCAGTAACACCGGGGAGCTGTTTTTT. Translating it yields CASSPQTSSNTGELFF.

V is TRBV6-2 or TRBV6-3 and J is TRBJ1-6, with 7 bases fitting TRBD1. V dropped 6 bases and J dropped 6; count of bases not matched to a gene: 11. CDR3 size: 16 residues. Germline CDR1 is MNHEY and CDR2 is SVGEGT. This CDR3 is CASSPLGQALNSPLHF. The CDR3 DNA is TGTGCCAGCAGCCCTCTCGGACAGGCCCTTAATTCACCCCTCCACTTT.

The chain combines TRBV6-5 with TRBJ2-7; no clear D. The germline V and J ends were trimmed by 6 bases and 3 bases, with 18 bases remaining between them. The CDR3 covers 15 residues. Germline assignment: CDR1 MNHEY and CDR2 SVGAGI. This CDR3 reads CASSRSEETFYEQYF. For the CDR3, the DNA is TGTGCCAGCAGCCGAAGTGAAGAGACATTCTACGAGCAGTACTTC.

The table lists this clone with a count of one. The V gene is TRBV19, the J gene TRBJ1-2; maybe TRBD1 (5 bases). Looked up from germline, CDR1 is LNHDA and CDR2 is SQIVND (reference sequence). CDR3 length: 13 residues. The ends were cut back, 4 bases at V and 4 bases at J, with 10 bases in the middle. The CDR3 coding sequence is TGTGCCAGTAGTACCCTAGACAGCTATGGCTACACCTTC. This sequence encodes CASSTLDSYGYTF.